What follows are 26 T cell receptor beta chains derived from one specimen sequenced in a study of blood T cell repertoires in COVID-19. Only in-frame clones appear in the TCRdb table, and some are missing; sequencing was by immunoSEQ multiplex PCR. The data contain around 110,000 clones, around 84% of them singletons. The specimen was PBMCs or T cells enriched from blood (not recorded which). These receptors were obtained from a woman aged 30 to 39 who had recovered from COVID-19.

V gene TRBV27 combines with J gene TRBJ2-7; 8 bases line up with TRBD2. The V segment lost 2 bases and the J segment 6 bases; nucleotides outside the gene matches: 9. The CDR3 loop spans 15 amino acids. The germline CDR1 and CDR2 sequences are MNHEY and SMNVEV (reference sequence). CDR3 residues: CASSLPGRATGEQYF. The CDR3, as DNA: TGTGCCAGCAGTTTACCCGGGAGGGCCACGGGCGAGCAGTACTTC.

V and J are TRBV4-1 and TRBJ2-1, with 11 bases fitting TRBD2. Germline CDR1 reads MGHRA; CDR2 reads YSYEKL. CDR3 size: 16 residues. The V and J ends lost 3 bases and 2 bases, in that order; junction bases with no gene match: 3. CDR3 sequence reads: CASSHLSGRAYNEQFF. CDR3 sequence (DNA): TGCGCCAGCAGCCACCTTAGCGGGAGGGCCTACAATGAGCAGTTCTTC.

The chain employs TRBV9 and TRBJ2-2, with D tentatively TRBD2 (6 bases). V was clipped by 3 bases and J by 2 bases, with 14 bases between them. Per the germline V gene, CDR1 is SGDLS and CDR2 is YYNGEE. CDR3 length: 16 residues. As DNA, the CDR3 is TGTGCCAGCAGCGGACCGGGACTCCCTAACACCGGGGAGCTGTTTTTT. It specifies CASSGPGLPNTGELFF.

The V call is TRBV24-1, the J call TRBJ2-5; 12 bases are shared with TRBD1. Germline CDR1 reads KGHDR; CDR2 reads SFDVKD. The CDR3 extends over 16 amino acids. The V and J ends lost 4 bases and 2 bases, in that order; junction bases with no gene match: 4. CDR3 region: CATSDLGQGAQETQYF. CDR3 coding DNA: TGTGCCACCAGTGACCTGGGACAGGGGGCACAAGAGACCCAGTACTTC.

This clone showed up just a few times. V usage is TRBV4-3 and J usage is TRBJ2-3, with 10 bases that match TRBD1. The J segment lost 3 bases and the V segment lost 2 bases, leaving 8 bases of the junction unmatched. From germline, CDR1 is LGHNA and CDR2 YSLEER. The CDR3 consists of 17 residues. CDR3 coding DNA: TGCGCCAGCAGCCAATATGAGACAGGGGGCAGGACAGATACGCAGTATTTT. Its translation is CASSQYETGGRTDTQYF.

The genes are TRBV5-4 and TRBJ1-4; 7 nucleotides agree with TRBD1. V lost 4 bases and J lost 4; bases outside the gene matches: 7. This CDR3 comprises 15 residues. The V gene's germline CDR1 is SGHNT and CDR2 YYREEE (reference sequence). Written as DNA, the CDR3 is TGTGCCAGCAGCCTACCGGGACAGTTTAATGAAAAACTGTTTTTT. It specifies CASSLPGQFNEKLFF.

The chain carries TRBV7-9 and TRBJ2-5; D possibly corresponds to TRBD2 (6 bases). V was clipped by 6 bases and J by 4 bases, with 9 bases between them. The germline V gene encodes CDR1 SEHNR and CDR2 FQNEAQ (reference sequence). The CDR3 contains 12 residues. CDR3 residues: CASRSSAETQYF. Here the CDR3 DNA reads TGTGCCAGCAGATCTAGCGCAGAGACCCAGTACTTC.

The chain is built from TRBV18 and TRBJ2-5; D remains ambiguous. This CDR3 contains 12 residues. Deletions cut 6 bases from V and 14 bases from J, with 19 bases between. Germline CDR1 KGHSH, CDR2 LQKENI. CDR3 protein: CASSPVAAPVYF. Here the CDR3 DNA reads TGTGCCAGCTCCCCCGTGGCAGCGCCGGTTTACTTC. Filled out from reference TRBV18 and TRBJ2-5, the complete variable domain reads NAGVMQNPRHLVRRRGQEARLRCSPMKGHSHVYWYRQLPEEGLKFMVYLQKENIIDESGMPKERFSAEFPKEGPSILRIQQVVRGDSAAYFCASSPVAAPVYFGPGTRLLVL.

The chain is built from TRBV28 and TRBJ1-3, with TRBD1 identical over 7 bases. Germline V gene lookup returns CDR1 MDHEN and CDR2 SYDVKM. The CDR3 runs 14 residues. The V segment lost 5 bases and the J segment 8 bases; nucleotides outside the gene matches: 9. DNA of the CDR3: TGTGCCAGCAGTAAAGACAGGGACGGAGACACCATATATTTT. Its translation is CASSKDRDGDTIYF.

The rearrangement joins TRBV18 to TRBJ2-1, with TRBD1 as a possible D gene (6 bases). The CDR3 extends over 17 amino acids. From germline, CDR1 is KGHSH and CDR2 LQKENI. The V and J ends lost 1 base and 3 bases respectively, with 16 bases between them. The chain's CDR3 is CASSPRELLGGYNEQFF. The CDR3, as DNA: TGTGCCAGCTCACCACGGGAACTACTAGGGGGCTACAATGAGCAGTTCTTC. The full variable domain, completed using reference TRBV18 and TRBJ2-1, is NAGVMQNPRHLVRRRGQEARLRCSPMKGHSHVYWYRQLPEEGLKFMVYLQKENIIDESGMPKERFSAEFPKEGPSILRIQQVVRGDSAAYFCASSPRELLGGYNEQFFGPGTRLTVL.

The chain employs TRBV5-1 and TRBJ2-2; 14 bases align to TRBD2. The CDR3 length is 17 residues. Germline V gene sequence: CDR1 SGHRS, CDR2 YFSETQ. The J segment lost 4 bases and the V segment lost 3 bases, leaving 5 bases of the junction unmatched. The CDR3 DNA sequence: TGCGCCAGCAGCTGGGGACTAGCGGGAGTTGGCACCGGGGAGCTGTTTTTT. Protein sequence: CASSWGLAGVGTGELFF.

This clone was seen just once. The chain combines TRBV4-3 with TRBJ2-7, with TRBD2 matching 12 bases. Trimming cost V 0 bases and J 7 bases; bases outside gene matches: 7. Germline CDR1 and CDR2: LGHNA and YSLEER. The CDR3 runs to 16 residues. The CDR3 region is CASSQEATSGRWEQYF. As DNA, the CDR3 is TGCGCCAGCAGCCAAGAGGCCACTAGCGGGAGGTGGGAGCAGTACTTC.

This clone was observed a handful of times. The V gene is TRBV2, the J gene TRBJ1-5, with TRBD1 as a possible D gene (6 bases). The CDR3 is made up of 15 amino acids. Between the trimmed V and J ends, which lost 1 base and 5 bases, there was a span of 12 bases. CDR1 is SNHLY, CDR2 FYNNEI, per germline. The CDR3 protein is CASSEVWGGYQPQHF. DNA for the CDR3: TGTGCCAGCAGTGAAGTGTGGGGGGGCTATCAGCCCCAGCATTTT.

V gene TRBV18 combines with J gene TRBJ2-3, with 9 bases that match TRBD2. The CDR3 covers 15 residues. Trimming at V came to 3 bases and at J to 7 bases, leaving 8 bases not matched to a gene. Germline values: CDR1 KGHSH, CDR2 LQKENI. The DNA for the CDR3 is TGTGCCAGCTCACCTCTAGCGGGGATGGGGAATACGCAGTATTTT. This sequence encodes CASSPLAGMGNTQYF.

For the CDR3, the DNA is TGCGCCAGCAGCCAGGGCCTCCAAGGGGGCTACACCTTC. Its translation is CASSQGLQGGYTF. The V and J genes are TRBV5-1 and TRBJ1-2, with a weak D call TRBD1 (5 bases). The CDR3 has 13 amino acids. The germline V and J ends were trimmed by 4 bases and 8 bases, with 15 bases remaining between them. Germline CDR1 SGHRS, CDR2 YFSETQ.

V gene TRBV2 combines with J gene TRBJ1-6; TRBD1 might be the D (6 bases). This CDR3 has 13 residues. Trimming shortened V by 4 bases and J by 7 bases, and 8 bases separated the two germline ends. Per germline, CDR1 SNHLY and CDR2 FYNNEI. The DNA of the CDR3 is TGTGCCAGCAGTGGGACAGAGAATTCACCCCTCCACTTT. Protein product: CASSGTENSPLHF.

The chain is built from TRBV3-1 (or the pseudogene TRBV3-2) and TRBJ1-1; possible D gene TRBD1, 5 bases. The CDR3 has 16 amino acids. Germline V gene data show CDR1 as LGHDT and CDR2 as YNNKEL (reference sequence). V dropped 2 bases and J dropped 0 bases, with 13 bases sitting between them. In nucleotides, the CDR3 is TGTGCCAGCAGCCAAAATGGGGCGGCAATGAACACTGAAGCTTTCTTT. It codes for CASSQNGAAMNTEAFF.

This chain joins TRBV5-5 and TRBJ2-1, with 7 bases identical to TRBD2. Looked up from germline, CDR1 is SGHKS and CDR2 is YYEKEE (reference sequence). This CDR3 has 14 amino acids. J was trimmed by 8 bases and V by 6 bases; bases with no gene match: 11. The CDR3 bases are TGTGCCAGCACCGAGCGGGGCGAAGGTCATGAGCAGTTCTTC. Protein product: CASTERGEGHEQFF.

V usage is TRBV4-1 and J usage is TRBJ2-5, with D hard to call. The V end was cut by 4 bases, the J end by 1 base, with 13 bases between. Germline V gene sequence: CDR1 MGHRA, CDR2 YSYEKL. The CDR3 is made up of 15 amino acids. CDR3 region: CASSPRYKSQETQYF. CDR3 DNA sequence: TGCGCCAGCAGCCCGCGATATAAATCCCAAGAGACCCAGTACTTC.

The genes are TRBV28 and TRBJ2-1, with 11 bases aligning to TRBD2. Germline V gives CDR1 MDHEN, CDR2 SYDVKM. The V segment lost 6 bases and the J segment 8 bases; nucleotides outside the gene matches: 6. The CDR3 is 14 amino acids. CDR3 nucleotide sequence: TGTGCCAGCAGAACTAGCGGGAGATTCTATGAGCAGTTCTTC. The encoded protein is CASRTSGRFYEQFF.

The gene calls are TRBV4-1 and TRBJ1-2; no clear D gene. Trimming stripped 0 bases from V and 8 bases from J, with 22 bases between. CDR1 and CDR2 (germline): MGHRA, YSYEKL. This CDR3 is 17 amino acids long. CDR3 sequence reads: CASSQDRATGKKGGYTF. CDR3 DNA: TGCGCCAGCAGCCAAGATCGAGCGACGGGGAAAAAAGGAGGCTACACCTTC.

The genes are TRBV6-2 or TRBV6-3 and TRBJ2-7; TRBD1 might be the D (7 bases). V was shortened by 2 bases and J by 5 bases, with 16 bases between the two germline ends. This CDR3 has 15 amino acids. The germline CDR1 and CDR2 sequences are MNHEY and SVGEGT. The CDR3 DNA is TGTGCCAGCAGTTACCGGGGCAGGGGGGTAAACGAGCAGTACTTC. Amino acids: CASSYRGRGVNEQYF.

The CDR3 here is CASSPSSSYGGNEQFF. In DNA, the CDR3 is TGTGCCAGCAGTCCCAGCTCCTCCTACGGGGGCAATGAGCAGTTCTTC. The chain joins TRBV28 to TRBJ2-1, with a possible D match to TRBD2 (6 bases). This CDR3 is 16 amino acids long. Germline V gene sequence: CDR1 MDHEN, CDR2 SYDVKM. Trimming removed 5 bases at V and 6 bases at J, with 20 bases between. The variable domain in full, with the rest retrieved from reference TRBV28 and TRBJ2-1, is DVKVTQSSRYLVKRTGEKVFLECVQDMDHENMFWYRQDPGLGLRLIYFSYDVKMKEKGDIPEGYSVSREKKERFSLILESASTNQTSMYLCASSPSSSYGGNEQFFGPGTRLTVL.

V and J are TRBV9 and TRBJ1-2; D not certain. This CDR3 is 14 amino acids long. Germline-derived CDR1 and CDR2 are SGDLS and YYNGEE. V was trimmed by 0 bases and J by 4 bases, leaving 10 bases between them. CDR3 sequence reads: CASSVGEGSYGYTF. CDR3 bases: TGTGCCAGCAGCGTAGGGGAGGGCTCCTATGGCTACACCTTC.

This chain connects TRBV7-9 to TRBJ2-7, with 12 bases fitting TRBD1. V trimming: 5 bases; J trimming: 5 bases; junction bases outside the gene matches: 7. This CDR3 has 15 amino acids. CDR1 and CDR2 from the germline V gene are SEHNR and FQNEAQ (reference sequence). CDR3 protein: CASSESGTGGNEQYF. The CDR3, as DNA: TGTGCCAGCAGCGAATCCGGGACAGGGGGCAACGAGCAGTACTTC.

J is TRBJ2-3 and V is TRBV5-1; maybe TRBD2 (5 bases). Trimming took off 0 bases at V and 0 bases at J, with 8 bases between the two ends. This CDR3 is 15 amino acids long. Germline V gene sequence: CDR1 SGHRS, CDR2 YFSETQ. The CDR3 loop is CASSLEPGSTDTQYF. The CDR3 bases are TGCGCCAGCAGCTTGGAGCCGGGAAGCACAGATACGCAGTATTTT.